The T cell receptor beta chain under discussion was sequenced for a study of cytotoxic CD8 clonotypes in ibrutinib-treated CLL. Study information: The group held about 11 relapsed/refractory and roughly 15 treatment-naive patients, with under 18 IGHV unmutated.

CDR3 size: 13 residues. Germline assignment: CDR1 GTSNPN and CDR2 SVGIG (reference sequence). The V gene lost 2 bases and the J gene lost 7 bases, with 11 bases spanning the gap. Measured with immunoSEQ multiplex PCR; TCRdb has only the in-frame clones, and not every one. This sample has just over 200,000 clones; about four fifths occur once, and the top ten carry 11%. The chain couples TRBV30 to TRBJ1-4; D might be TRBD1 (5 bases). The source is a human donor with chronic lymphocytic leukemia. This specimen was PBMCs, taken after 12 months of ibrutinib treatment. CDR3 in amino acids: CAWSWGGAEKLFF. The DNA for the CDR3 is TGTGCCTGGAGTTGGGGAGGGGCTGAAAAACTGTTTTTT.